These 27 T cell receptor beta chains were sequenced from one sample in a study of cytomegalovirus exposure and HLA in healthy donors. The PCR had 60 Vbeta and 13 Jbeta primers. This table comes from immunoSEQ multiplex PCR, and its TCRdb copy is limited to in-frame clones, with some not included. The clone table shows some 120,000 clones, with the ten largest holding approximately 1.9%. Source material: PBMCs. The receptors here all came from a woman aged 60-75 years in good health and CMV-seronegative.

The rearrangement joins TRBV28 to TRBJ1-5, with a tentative D call TRBD1 (6 bases). V lost 6 bases and J lost 4, with 13 bases in between. Germline-derived CDR1 and CDR2 are MDHEN and SYDVKM. There are 14 residues in the CDR3. The CDR3 sequence: CASSRSQGNQPQHF. The CDR3, as DNA: TGTGCCAGCAGCCGAAGCCAGGGGAATCAGCCCCAGCATTTT.

The genes are TRBV5-6 and TRBJ2-3; 8 bases map to TRBD1. The CDR3 runs to 15 residues. V shed 3 bases, J shed 0 bases, and the junction held 3 bases outside the gene matches. Germline V gene data show CDR1 as SGHDT and CDR2 as YYEEEE. CDR3 residues: CASSSRQGSTDTQYF. DNA of the CDR3: TGTGCCAGCAGCTCACGACAGGGGAGCACAGATACGCAGTATTTT.

The chain recombines TRBV15 with TRBJ2-7; possibly TRBD1 for D (5 bases). Between the trimmed V and J ends, which lost 5 bases and 2 bases, there was a span of 10 bases. Germline assignment: CDR1 LNHNV and CDR2 YYDKDF (reference sequence). The CDR3 is made up of 13 amino acids. The CDR3 here is CATSPTDTYEQYF. The DNA of the CDR3 is TGTGCCACCAGCCCCACGGACACCTACGAGCAGTACTTC. Using reference TRBV15 and TRBJ2-7 for the parts outside the CDR3, the full variable domain is DAMVIQNPRYQVTQFGKPVTLSCSQTLNHNVMYWYQQKSSQAPKLLFHYYDKDFNNEADTPDNFQSRRPNTSFCFLDIRSPGLGDTAMYLCATSPTDTYEQYFGPGTRLTVT.

The chain recombines TRBV9 with TRBJ2-5; 13 positions agree with TRBD2. The germline gives CDR1 SGDLS, CDR2 YYNGEE. This CDR3 has 16 amino acids. With V trimmed by 3 bases and J by 2 bases, 4 bases remained unmatched. CDR3 loop: CASSGRTSGGQETQYF. The CDR3 DNA reads TGTGCCAGCAGCGGGCGGACTAGCGGGGGACAAGAGACCCAGTACTTC.

V usage is TRBV28 and J usage is TRBJ2-3; 10 bases match TRBD1. The CDR3 sequence is 16 residues long. CDR1 and CDR2 from the germline V gene are MDHEN and SYDVKM. V lost 5 bases, J lost 2 bases, and 7 bases stayed unmatched. As DNA, the CDR3 is TGTGCCAGCAGTCCCCGGGACAGGGGCTTCACAGATACGCAGTATTTT. As protein: CASSPRDRGFTDTQYF.

The rearrangement joins TRBV30 to TRBJ2-2; TRBD1 is a possible D gene (5 bases). The CDR3 has 13 residues. In germline, CDR1 is GTSNPN, CDR2 SVGIG (reference sequence). V was pared by 4 bases and J by 6 bases, with 12 bases between. CDR3 coding DNA: TGTGCCTGGATTGAACAGGCGGCCGGGGAGCTGTTTTTT. Protein sequence: CAWIEQAAGELFF.

V gene TRBV19 combines with J gene TRBJ1-1, with a possible D match to TRBD1 (5 bases). Trimming pared 4 bases from V and 2 bases from J, leaving 11 bases between. This CDR3 is built from 14 residues. Germline V gene lookup returns CDR1 LNHDA and CDR2 SQIVND (reference sequence). CDR3 in DNA: TGTGCCAGTAGTAGGGGCAGATTTAACACTGAAGCTTTCTTT. Encoded protein: CASSRGRFNTEAFF.

The V and J genes are TRBV7-9 and TRBJ2-1; 8 nucleotides match TRBD2. Germline V gene data show CDR1 as SEHNR and CDR2 as FQNEAQ (reference sequence). The junction had 13 bases not matched to a gene; V was cut back by 1 base and J by 11 bases. This CDR3 contains 16 residues. The CDR3 here is CASSLVQGRGGQKQFF. In DNA form, the CDR3 reads TGTGCCAGCAGCTTAGTTCAAGGTCGGGGGGGGCAGAAGCAGTTCTTC.

The chain carries TRBV4-1 and TRBJ2-5, with 9 bases aligning to TRBD1. V shed 2 bases and J 5 bases; nucleotides not matched to a gene: 6. CDR1 and CDR2 from the germline V gene are MGHRA and YSYEKL. The CDR3 is made up of 15 amino acids. The DNA for the CDR3 is TGCGCCAGCAGCCAACCGGGACAGGGAGGGGAGACCCAGTACTTC. This gives the protein CASSQPGQGGETQYF.

The V and J genes are TRBV6-5 and TRBJ2-3, with D possibly being TRBD2 (5 bases). The CDR3 is made up of 13 amino acids. Trimming removed 6 bases at V and 6 bases at J, with 13 bases between. Germline CDR1 reads MNHEY; CDR2 reads SVGAGI. The CDR3 coding sequence is TGTGCCAGCAGCCAGACTACGGGGGATACGCAGTATTTT. This gives the protein CASSQTTGDTQYF.

The V call is TRBV5-4, the J call TRBJ2-1; TRBD1 agrees at 9 bases. This CDR3 spans 14 amino acids. V was clipped by 0 bases and J by 5 bases; unmatched bases: 0. Germline assignment: CDR1 SGHNT and CDR2 YYREEE (reference sequence). CDR3 loop: CASSLGTGDNEQFF. DNA for the CDR3: TGTGCCAGCAGCTTGGGGACAGGGGACAATGAGCAGTTCTTC.

The rearrangement uses TRBV27 and TRBJ2-7; TRBD2 matches at 12 bases. In germline, CDR1 is MNHEY, CDR2 SMNVEV (reference sequence). Trimming cost V 3 bases and J 7 bases; bases outside gene matches: 13. The length of the CDR3 is 17 residues. The CDR3 DNA is TGTGCCAGCAGTTTTCAGGGCCTAGCGGGAGGGCCGAGGGAGCAGTACTTC. As protein: CASSFQGLAGGPREQYF.

The chain recombines TRBV11-3 with TRBJ2-5, with 9 bases that match TRBD2. The CDR3 loop spans 16 amino acids. CDR1 is SGHNT and CDR2 is YENEEA in the germline V gene. J was trimmed by 0 bases and V by 1 base; bases with no gene match: 3. The CDR3 nucleotides read TGTGCCAGCAGCTTAGGGGGGACTAGCCACCAAGAGACCCAGTACTTC. Protein product: CASSLGGTSHQETQYF.

The V call is TRBV28, the J call TRBJ2-1; maybe TRBD2 (5 bases). CDR3 length: 15 amino acids. V was cut by 5 bases and J by 5 bases, with 16 bases left in between. Germline-derived CDR1 and CDR2 are MDHEN and SYDVKM. CDR3 nucleotides: TGTGCCAGCAGTCTACGGACTGTGGGTAACAATGAGCAGTTCTTC. The encoded protein is CASSLRTVGNNEQFF.

The V call is TRBV6-4, the J call TRBJ2-3, with TRBD1 as a possible D gene (6 bases). The CDR3 covers 15 residues. Trimming removed 8 bases from V and 5 bases from J, with 20 bases in between. Germline V gene lookup returns CDR1 MRHNA and CDR2 SNTAGT. DNA of the CDR3: TGTGCCAGCCCCCCGTCTCCAGGACAGAAAGATACGCAGTATTTT. Its protein is CASPPSPGQKDTQYF.

The CDR3: CASSQSGSSGRPTYNEQFF. As DNA, the CDR3 is TGTGCCAGCAGCCAGTCGGGTTCTAGCGGGAGGCCCACCTACAATGAGCAGTTCTTC. This chain connects TRBV7-9 to TRBJ2-1, with TRBD2 matching 11 bases. Germline trimming cut 5 bases from V and 2 bases from J; bases unmatched to any gene: 14. The germline CDR1 and CDR2 sequences are SEHNR and FQNEAQ (reference sequence). The CDR3 sequence is 19 residues long.

The chain is built from TRBV2 and TRBJ2-7, with 10 bases lining up with TRBD1. The germline CDR1 and CDR2 sequences are SNHLY and FYNNEI. V shed 7 bases and J 1 base; nucleotides not matched to a gene: 7. This CDR3 comprises 15 residues. The CDR3 here is CASTPGQGFSYEQYF. CDR3 in DNA: TGTGCCAGCACGCCGGGACAGGGGTTTTCCTACGAGCAGTACTTC.

The V call is TRBV15, the J call TRBJ2-1; 10 nucleotides agree with TRBD1. CDR1 is LNHNV, CDR2 YYDKDF, per germline (reference sequence). CDR3 length equals 15 residues. The junction had 8 bases not matched to a gene; V was cut back by 3 bases and J by 9 bases. CDR3 bases: TGTGCCACCAGCAGGGACAGGGGGGCGCCGGGTGAGCAGTTCTTC. It yields the protein CATSRDRGAPGEQFF.

This chain connects TRBV6-5 to TRBJ1-2; TRBD1 aligns across 10 bases. The CDR3 contains 12 residues. Germline V gene data show CDR1 as MNHEY and CDR2 as SVGAGI. V shed 11 bases and J 7 bases; nucleotides not matched to a gene: 7. The CDR3 coding sequence is TGTGCCGGATTCCGACAGGGGGCTGGCTACACCTTC. Its translation: CAGFRQGAGYTF.

The rearrangement links TRBV27 to TRBJ2-1, with D perhaps matching TRBD2 (6 bases). Per the germline V gene, CDR1 is MNHEY and CDR2 is SMNVEV (reference sequence). Trimming removed 2 bases at V and 7 bases at J, with 18 bases between. This CDR3 is built from 16 residues. As DNA, the CDR3 is TGTGCCAGCAGTTTACCCCTCTCTGTGGGGGGAAATGAGCAGTTCTTC. Translation gives CASSLPLSVGGNEQFF.

The rearrangement links TRBV11-2 to TRBJ2-1, with TRBD2 identical over 13 bases. CDR1 is SGHAT and CDR2 is FQNNGV in the germline V gene. V was clipped by 6 bases and J by 6 bases; unmatched bases: 8. There are 16 residues in the CDR3. DNA of the CDR3: TGTGCCAGCAGTCCAATCGGACTAGCGGGAGCCAATGAGCAGTTCTTC. Translation gives CASSPIGLAGANEQFF.

The chain recombines TRBV7-9 with TRBJ1-1; 8 bases map to TRBD1. The V gene's germline CDR1 is SEHNR and CDR2 FQNEAQ (reference sequence). CDR3 length equals 15 residues. J gave up 1 base and V 1 base, and 2 bases lay outside the gene matches. The CDR3 DNA is TGTGCCAGCAGCTTAGAGGGGACAGGGAACACTGAAGCTTTCTTT. Amino acids: CASSLEGTGNTEAFF.

The chain is built from TRBV30 and TRBJ1-5; a weak D match, TRBD1 (6 bases). V lost 4 bases, J lost 0 bases, and 10 bases lay in between. The CDR3 has 14 amino acids. Germline CDR1 and CDR2: GTSNPN and SVGIG (reference sequence). CDR3 sequence (DNA): TGTGCCTGGACCGGGACAAATAGCAATCAGCCCCAGCATTTT. This sequence encodes CAWTGTNSNQPQHF.

CDR3 protein: CASSLRGRENEQYF. As DNA, the CDR3 is TGTGCCAGCAGCCTGAGGGGGCGAGAGAACGAGCAGTACTTC. The gene calls are TRBV7-9 and TRBJ2-7, with 7 bases matching TRBD1. CDR3 length: 14 amino acids. Germline V CDR1 and CDR2: SEHNR, FQNEAQ (reference sequence). V was clipped by 5 bases and J by 5 bases; unmatched bases: 9.

The rearrangement uses TRBV5-1 and TRBJ1-6; the D is unclear. The CDR3 sequence is 17 residues long. Deletions cut 0 bases from V and 6 bases from J, with 16 bases between. CDR1 is SGHRS, CDR2 YFSETQ, per germline. The CDR3 DNA follows: TGCGCCAGCAGCTTGGAAGGACCGAGCGGAGGTAATTCACCCCTCCACTTT. It is translated as CASSLEGPSGGNSPLHF.

The chain links TRBV6-5 to TRBJ1-5; TRBD1 aligns across 7 bases. The CDR3 is 16 amino acids. The germline V gene has CDR1 MNHEY and CDR2 SVGAGI. V lost 4 bases to trimming and J lost 1 base; unmatched junction nucleotides: 7. The CDR3 here is CASSLTGTLSNQPQHF. The CDR3 DNA reads TGTGCCAGCAGTTTGACAGGGACTTTGAGCAATCAGCCCCAGCATTTT.

The V call is TRBV7-3, the J call TRBJ2-3; D possibly corresponds to TRBD1 (5 bases). The CDR3 spans 14 residues. CDR1 and CDR2 (germline): SGHTA, FQGTGA. V lost 3 bases and J 6 bases, leaving 13 bases between the germline ends. DNA of the CDR3: TGTGCCAGCAGCTTTTCCCGCTCAGGGGATACGCAGTATTTT. Its translation: CASSFSRSGDTQYF.